The 18 T cell receptor beta chains in this list originate from one sample, sequenced in a study of circulating CD8 cells and anti-PD-1 response in melanoma. Four subsets defined by PD-1 and/or TIGIT were sorted from live CD3+CD8+TCRalphabeta+ cells. Each library started from approximately 15 ng of total RNA using the QIAseq Immune Repertoire TCR panel. TCRdb analysed the reads with MiXCR anew, one entry per CDR3 protein. The sample carries 350 to 400 distinct CDR3 sequences, roughly 6.3% recorded once. Here the sequenced sample was CD8+ T cells from PBMCs, taken at baseline or after one month of anti-PD-1 therapy (not recorded which). The receptors stem from a human donor with melanoma.

In this sample, this clonotype is large. This chain links TRBV7-2 with TRBJ2-7; D remains ambiguous. The CDR3 consists of 14 residues. Trimming left V 5 bases short and J 1 base short, with 12 bases between. CDR1 and CDR2 (germline): SGHTA, FQGNSA. This CDR3 reads CASSPSLGSYEQYF. CDR3 bases: TGTGCCAGCAGCCCGAGTTTGGGGTCCTACGAGCAGTACTTC.

By share, this clonotype ranks as large. This chain joins TRBV27 and TRBJ2-7, with a weak D call TRBD1 (6 bases). V dropped 6 bases and J dropped 0 bases, with 12 bases sitting between them. CDR1 is MNHEY and CDR2 is SMNVEV in the germline V gene (reference sequence). CDR3 length: 14 residues. In DNA, the CDR3 is TGTGCCAGCAGGGATTTGGACAGCTCCTACGAGCAGTACTTC. Amino acids: CASRDLDSSYEQYF.

By sample share, this clonotype is large. This rearrangement joins TRBV12-3 or TRBV12-4 to TRBJ2-7, with a possible D match to TRBD1 (6 bases). Trimming left V 6 bases short and J 6 bases short, with 12 bases between. The CDR3 spans 12 residues. CDR3 coding DNA: TGTGCCAGCAGAAGGCCAGGGGCCGAGCAGTACTTC. Amino acids: CASRRPGAEQYF.

This clonotype is large (0.1 to 1%) within its sample. The chain is built from TRBV4-3 and TRBJ1-1, with 8 bases lining up with TRBD1. The CDR3 has 14 residues. CDR1 and CDR2 from the germline V gene are LGHNA and YSLEER. Trimming removed 4 bases from V and 1 base from J; junction bases left unmatched: 2. The CDR3 DNA reads TGCGCCAGCAGCCTCAGGGGGCGGAACACTGAAGCTTTCTTT. Amino acid sequence: CASSLRGRNTEAFF.

In its sample, this clonotype was seen a few times. The chain links TRBV12-3 or TRBV12-4 to TRBJ2-5; D not certain. This CDR3 comprises 12 residues. V was pared by 4 bases and J by 7 bases, with 10 bases between. The CDR3 spells CASSSGSGTQYF. CDR3 DNA: TGTGCCAGCAGTTCTGGATCAGGGACCCAGTACTTC.

This clonotype is termed large. The chain carries TRBV19 and TRBJ2-1; D not resolved. V was shortened by 0 bases and J by 2 bases, with 8 bases between the two germline ends. The germline CDR1 and CDR2 sequences are LNHDA and SQIVND (reference sequence). The CDR3 totals 15 residues. For the CDR3, the DNA is TGTGCCAGTAGTATAGAGTCCGGAACCTACAATGAGCAGTTCTTC. The encoded protein is CASSIESGTYNEQFF.

By proportion, this clonotype is large (0.1 to 1%). The genes are TRBV14 and TRBJ2-1; maybe TRBD1 (6 bases). V was trimmed by 4 bases and J by 1 base, leaving 8 bases between them. There are 14 residues in the CDR3. Germline CDR1 SGHDN, CDR2 FVKESK. The CDR3 protein is CASSRQVSYNEQFF. CDR3 bases: TGTGCCAGCAGCCGACAGGTTTCCTACAATGAGCAGTTCTTC.

Within the sample, this clonotype is large. V usage is TRBV20-1 and J usage is TRBJ2-7, with TRBD1 identical over 7 bases. The germline V gene encodes CDR1 DFQATT and CDR2 SNEGSKA (reference sequence). Germline trimming cut 0 bases from V and 2 bases from J; bases unmatched to any gene: 10. The CDR3 is made up of 16 amino acids. The CDR3 loop is CSARDVKGTETYEQYF. DNA of the CDR3: TGCAGTGCTAGAGATGTAAAGGGGACAGAGACCTACGAGCAGTACTTC.

Within the sample, this clonotype is large. The chain combines TRBV21-1 with TRBJ2-5; whether TRBD1, the table's D call, matches the DNA was not checked. TRBV21-1 is tagged as a pseudogene. The CDR3 covers 14 residues. The CDR3 reads CASSEPGDQETQYF. The CDR3 DNA is TGTGCCAGCAGCGAACCCGGGGATCAAGAGACCCAGTACTTC.

This clonotype occurred a few times. The V and J genes are TRBV28 and TRBJ2-3, with 7 nucleotides matching TRBD2. The V and J ends lost 6 bases and 2 bases, in that order; junction bases with no gene match: 2. Germline V gene data show CDR1 as MDHEN and CDR2 as SYDVKM. The CDR3 covers 13 residues. CDR3 in DNA: TGTGCCAGCAGGGGGGGGTTCACAGATACGCAGTATTTT. Encoded protein: CASRGGFTDTQYF.

By share, this clonotype ranks as large. CDR3 residues: CATSGSTGQGNYEQYF. The CDR3 DNA sequence: TGTGCCACCAGTGGAAGTACGGGACAGGGAAACTACGAGCAGTACTTC. V and J are TRBV24-1 and TRBJ2-7, with TRBD1 identical over 9 bases. CDR1 is KGHDR, CDR2 SFDVKD, per germline. Trimming removed 5 bases from V and 3 bases from J; junction bases left unmatched: 10. The CDR3 has 16 amino acids.

This clonotype counts as large. The chain couples TRBV7-2 to TRBJ2-3; D remains unclear. The CDR3 length is 16 residues. V lost 4 bases, J lost 4 bases, and 18 bases lay in between. CDR1 and CDR2 (germline): SGHTA, FQGNSA. CDR3 loop: CASSSPVGPAADTQYF. CDR3 bases: TGTGCCAGCAGCTCCCCTGTGGGCCCCGCGGCAGATACGCAGTATTTT.

By its share, this clonotype is large. The chain uses TRBV27 and TRBJ2-2; 7 positions match TRBD1. The germline CDR1 and CDR2 sequences are MNHEY and SMNVEV (reference sequence). V was pared by 1 base and J by 4 bases, with 6 bases of the junction left unmatched. The CDR3 loop spans 16 amino acids. The CDR3, as DNA: TGTGCCAGCAGTTTATTCCGGACAGGCGGCACCGGGGAGCTGTTTTTT. Amino acids: CASSLFRTGGTGELFF.

By its share, this clonotype is large. The chain employs TRBV7-9 and TRBJ2-1; D may be TRBD2 (5 bases). The CDR3 totals 16 residues. Germline CDR1 and CDR2: SEHNR and FQNEAQ (reference sequence). V lost 5 bases and J lost 0, with 14 bases in between. DNA of the CDR3: TGTGCCAGCAGCGGGCTACGGGGTAGCTCCTACAATGAGCAGTTCTTC. This gives the protein CASSGLRGSSYNEQFF.

This clonotype was observed a few times. A read error may account for a junction end that differs from germline. V and J are TRBV7-7 and TRBJ2-1; 7 bases line up with TRBD1. This CDR3 is 17 amino acids long. Germline V gene data show CDR1 as SSHAT and CDR2 as FNYEAQ (reference sequence). The CDR3 coding sequence is TGTGCTAGCAGCCTACTATCCGGGACAGACTCCTACAATGAGCAGTTCTTC. This encodes CASSLLSGTDSYNEQFF.

This clonotype was counted a few times. The chain carries TRBV7-2 and TRBJ2-7; 10 nucleotides match TRBD2. Trimming at V came to 5 bases and at J to 7 bases, leaving 8 bases not matched to a gene. CDR3 size: 14 residues. Germline loops: CDR1 SGHTA, CDR2 FQGNSA. In nucleotides, the CDR3 is TGTGCCAGCAGCGCCCTAGCGGGGGCTTTAGAGCAGTACTTC. It is translated as CASSALAGALEQYF.

This clonotype rates as medium-sized. The rearrangement links TRBV2 to TRBJ1-3; tentative D call: TRBD1 (5 bases). The CDR3 runs to 15 residues. V shed 2 bases and J shed 0 bases, with 8 bases lying between them. Germline V CDR1 and CDR2: SNHLY, FYNNEI. The CDR3 DNA reads as TGTGCCAGCAGTGAATATCAGGGCTCTGGAAACACCATATATTTT. Translating it yields CASSEYQGSGNTIYF.

This clonotype is judged large. The chain has TRBV4-3 and TRBJ1-6; D possibly corresponds to TRBD1 (5 bases). The germline V and J ends were trimmed by 0 bases and 10 bases, with 13 bases remaining between them. CDR1 is LGHNA, CDR2 YSLEER, per germline. The CDR3 covers 15 residues. CDR3 sequence (DNA): TGCGCCAGCAGCCAAGATGAAAGGGACCAATCACCCCTCCACTTT. Translated, it gives CASSQDERDQSPLHF.